A selection of T cell receptor beta chains follows, all from one sample in a study of T-cell memory formation after mild COVID-19. TCRdb used MiXCR to reprocess the 5' RACE reads, holding one entry per CDR3 protein. The sample gives 550,000 to 650,000 distinct CDR3 sequences, roughly a sixth of which show up once; 8.1% is in the top ten. The sequencing input was PBMCs or a T cell subset sorted from them (not recorded which). The receptors come from an adult woman who had mild COVID-19 (a few samples of this study predate the infection). Cell type and time point are not known. CDR3s include the opening cysteine and the closing phenylalanine or tryptophan. Each record gives: J gene, D gene, clone size, V gene, CDR3 DNA, CDR3 protein. The D gene is left open where the match is weak. Clone size is given for some rows only: seen once, a few or many times, or a class if the clone is expanded.

J: TRBJ1-4
D: -
size: -
V: TRBV27
DNA: TGTGCCAGCAGTTTAGGGACACTAGCAACTAATGAAAAACTGTTTTTT
CDR3: CASSLGTLATNEKLFF

J: TRBJ1-4
D: -
size: -
V: TRBV6-5
DNA: TGTGCCAGCAGTTACAGGGGAGGCGAAAAACTGTTTTTT
CDR3: CASSYRGGEKLFF

J: TRBJ2-3
D: TRBD2
size: -
V: TRBV3-1
DNA: TGTGCCAGCAGTCCCCGGATATACGCGGGAGAAAGCACAGATACGCAGTATTTT
CDR3: CASSPRIYAGESTDTQYF

J: TRBJ1-5
D: -
size: -
V: TRBV6-2/TRBV6-3
DNA: TGTGCCAGCAGTTGGGGGACTGGCAATCAGCCCCAGCATTTT
CDR3: CASSWGTGNQPQHF

J: TRBJ1-2
D: -
size: few
V: TRBV12-3/TRBV12-4
DNA: TGTGCCAGCAGTCCGGACAGTTTGCAAGGCTACACCTTC
CDR3: CASSPDSLQGYTF

J: TRBJ2-3
D: TRBD2
size: many
V: TRBV29-1
DNA: TGCAGCGTTGTGCGTATTAGCGGGGGATTTAGCACAGATACGCAGTATTTT
CDR3: CSVVRISGGFSTDTQYF

J: TRBJ2-5
D: -
size: -
V: TRBV20-1
DNA: TGCAGTGCTCCTGTCCGGGGCGAGACCCAGTACTTC
CDR3: CSAPVRGETQYF

J: TRBJ2-2
D: TRBD2
size: few
V: TRBV6-2/TRBV6-3
DNA: TGTGCCAGCAGTTACCTCGGACTAGCGGGAGGCCTCGGCACCGGGGAGCTGTTTTTT
CDR3: CASSYLGLAGGLGTGELFF

J: TRBJ2-2
D: TRBD1
size: few
V: TRBV6-6
DNA: TGTGCCAGCAGTTACCCGGACAGGGCGAACACCGGGGAGCTGTTTTTT
CDR3: CASSYPDRANTGELFF

J: TRBJ1-1
D: TRBD1
size: few
V: TRBV6-5
DNA: TGTGCCAGCAGTTACCAGGGGGCAGGGAGAAGGACTGAAGCTTTCTTT
CDR3: CASSYQGAGRRTEAFF

J: TRBJ1-1
D: -
size: -
V: TRBV7-2
DNA: TGTGCCAGCAGCCAGCTGGGGGGTGGTTACTCTGAAGCTTTCTTT
CDR3: CASSQLGGGYSEAFF

J: TRBJ1-2
D: -
size: many
V: TRBV5-4
DNA: TGTGCCAGCAGCGCCAATGGGCTCGATGGCTACACCTTC
CDR3: CASSANGLDGYTF

J: TRBJ2-7
D: -
size: -
V: TRBV4-1
DNA: TGCGCCAGCAGCCAGGGTTCCTTCTACGAGCAGTACTTC
CDR3: CASSQGSFYEQYF

J: TRBJ2-7
D: -
size: -
V: TRBV20-1
DNA: TGCAGTGCTAGAGGGTGGGACGCCAGCTCCTACGAGCAGTACTTC
CDR3: CSARGWDASSYEQYF

J: TRBJ2-7
D: -
size: -
V: TRBV7-6
DNA: TGTGCCAGCAGCTTGTCGGGACCGGACTACGAGCAGTACTTC
CDR3: CASSLSGPDYEQYF

J: TRBJ2-1
D: -
size: few
V: TRBV7-2
DNA: TGTGCCAGCAGCTTGACTAGGGAGCAGTTCTTC
CDR3: CASSLTREQFF

J: TRBJ1-4
D: -
size: -
V: TRBV7-9
DNA: TGTGCCAGCAGCTTGCCCCGAGTTGAAAAACTGTTTTTT
CDR3: CASSLPRVEKLFF

J: TRBJ2-3
D: TRBD2
size: -
V: TRBV4-1
DNA: TGCGCCAGCAGCCTCGGATACCCTTCTAGCGGGGGCGACACAGATACGCAGTATTTT
CDR3: CASSLGYPSSGGDTDTQYF

J: TRBJ2-2
D: -
size: -
V: TRBV5-1
DNA: TGCGCCAGCATTAGCCTGGACACCGGGGAGCTGTTTTTT
CDR3: CASISLDTGELFF

J: TRBJ2-3
D: TRBD2
size: -
V: TRBV5-4
DNA: TGTGCCAGCTGGAAGCGGGATGGCACAGATACGCAGTATTTT
CDR3: CASWKRDGTDTQYF

J: TRBJ2-7
D: -
size: -
V: TRBV4-2
DNA: TGTGCCAGCAGCCGCTCTAGGGGGGGCGAGCAGTACTTC
CDR3: CASSRSRGGEQYF

J: TRBJ2-3
D: -
size: few
V: TRBV6-5
DNA: TGTGCCAGCAGTTACTCGATCCATATTACTGGCGGAAACACAGATACGCAGTATTTT
CDR3: CASSYSIHITGGNTDTQYF

J: TRBJ1-2
D: TRBD1
size: -
V: TRBV5-1
DNA: TGCGCCAGCAGCTCTCCCAGGACAGGGGGTTTCTATGGCTACACCTTC
CDR3: CASSSPRTGGFYGYTF

J: TRBJ2-1
D: TRBD1
size: few
V: TRBV5-1
DNA: TGCGCCAGCAGCTCCCTTCGGGGACAGGGCAGCTCCTACAATGAGCAGTTCTTC
CDR3: CASSSLRGQGSSYNEQFF

J: TRBJ2-1
D: TRBD2
size: few
V: TRBV9
DNA: TGTGCCAGCAGCGTAGGGAGCCGGGGACTAGCGGACAATGAGCAGTTCTTC
CDR3: CASSVGSRGLADNEQFF

J: TRBJ2-1
D: TRBD2
size: -
V: TRBV20-1
DNA: TGCAGTGGGCGACTAGCGGGAGCCATAAGTTACAATGAGCAGTTCTTC
CDR3: CSGRLAGAISYNEQFF

J: TRBJ2-7
D: -
size: -
V: TRBV15
DNA: TGTGCCACCAGCAGAGATATTGTAGGGGTCTCCTACGAGCAGTACTTC
CDR3: CATSRDIVGVSYEQYF

J: TRBJ2-2
D: TRBD1
size: -
V: TRBV4-2
DNA: TGTGCCAGCAGCCAAGAACGGGGACAGGGGAACACCGGGGAGCTGTTTTTT
CDR3: CASSQERGQGNTGELFF

J: TRBJ2-5
D: -
size: few
V: TRBV5-1
DNA: TGCGCCAGCAGCTTGGTGGCTATGCAAGAGACCCAGTACTTC
CDR3: CASSLVAMQETQYF

J: TRBJ2-1
D: -
size: -
V: TRBV6-2/TRBV6-3
DNA: TGTGCCAGCACTTGGGGGCGGAATGAGCAGTTCTTC
CDR3: CASTWGRNEQFF

J: TRBJ1-5
D: -
size: few
V: TRBV9
DNA: TGTGCCAGCAGCGTAGGTGCGGTGAATCAGCCCCAGCATTTT
CDR3: CASSVGAVNQPQHF

J: TRBJ2-1
D: -
size: few
V: TRBV12-3/TRBV12-4
DNA: TGTGCCAGCACCCAGACAGCGCAGCGTGACAATGAGCAGTTCTTC
CDR3: CASTQTAQRDNEQFF

J: TRBJ2-1
D: -
size: few
V: TRBV10-3
DNA: TGTGCCATCAGTGAGTCGATGAACAATGAGCAGTTCTTC
CDR3: CAISESMNNEQFF

J: TRBJ2-6
D: -
size: few
V: TRBV7-2
DNA: TGTGCCAGCAGCTTGGCAGCGGGGGCCAACGTCCTGACTTTC
CDR3: CASSLAAGANVLTF